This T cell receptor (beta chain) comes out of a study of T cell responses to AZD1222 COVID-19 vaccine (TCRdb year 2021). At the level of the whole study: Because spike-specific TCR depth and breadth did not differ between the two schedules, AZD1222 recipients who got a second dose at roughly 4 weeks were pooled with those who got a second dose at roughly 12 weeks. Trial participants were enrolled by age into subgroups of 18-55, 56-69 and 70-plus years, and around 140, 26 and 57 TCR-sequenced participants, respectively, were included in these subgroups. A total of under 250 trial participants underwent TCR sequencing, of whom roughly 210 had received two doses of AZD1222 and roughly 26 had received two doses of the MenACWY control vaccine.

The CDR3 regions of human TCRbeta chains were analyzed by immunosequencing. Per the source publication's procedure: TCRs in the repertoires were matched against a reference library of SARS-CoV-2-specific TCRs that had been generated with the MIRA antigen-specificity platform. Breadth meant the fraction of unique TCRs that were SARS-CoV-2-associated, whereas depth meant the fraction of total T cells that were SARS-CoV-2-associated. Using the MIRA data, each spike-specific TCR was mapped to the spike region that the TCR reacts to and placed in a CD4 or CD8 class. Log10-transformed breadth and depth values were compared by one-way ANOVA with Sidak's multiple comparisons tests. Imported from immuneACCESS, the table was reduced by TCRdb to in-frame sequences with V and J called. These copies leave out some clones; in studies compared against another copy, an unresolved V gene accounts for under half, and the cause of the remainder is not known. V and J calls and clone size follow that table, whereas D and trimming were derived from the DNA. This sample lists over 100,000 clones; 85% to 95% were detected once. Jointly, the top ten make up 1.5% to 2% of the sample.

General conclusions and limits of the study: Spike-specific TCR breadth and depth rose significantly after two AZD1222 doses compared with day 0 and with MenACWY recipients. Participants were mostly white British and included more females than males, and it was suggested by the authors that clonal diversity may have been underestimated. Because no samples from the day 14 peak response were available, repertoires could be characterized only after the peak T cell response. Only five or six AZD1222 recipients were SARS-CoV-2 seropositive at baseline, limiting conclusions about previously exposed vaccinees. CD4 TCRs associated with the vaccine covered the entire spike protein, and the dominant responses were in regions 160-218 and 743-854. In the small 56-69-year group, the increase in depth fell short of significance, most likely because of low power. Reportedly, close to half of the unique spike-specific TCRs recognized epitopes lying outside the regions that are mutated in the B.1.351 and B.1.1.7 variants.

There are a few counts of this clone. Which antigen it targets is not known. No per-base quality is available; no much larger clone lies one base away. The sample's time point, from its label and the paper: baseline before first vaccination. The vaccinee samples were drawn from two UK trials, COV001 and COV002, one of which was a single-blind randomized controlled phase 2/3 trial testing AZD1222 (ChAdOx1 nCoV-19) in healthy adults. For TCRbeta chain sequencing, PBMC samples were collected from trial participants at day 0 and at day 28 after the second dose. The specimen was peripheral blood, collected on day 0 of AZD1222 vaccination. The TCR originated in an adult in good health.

The DNA sequence is given as TGTGCCAGCAGTCGGGACAGGGGGAGCAAAGAGACCCAGTACTTC. The encoded protein is CASSRDRGSKETQYF. The chain joins TRBV2 to TRBJ2-5; TRBD1 aligns with 11 central bases. The cysteine opens and the phenylalanine closes a CDR3 of 15 amino acids. Only the CDR3 region is kept as DNA, spanning 45 bases read in frame from base 1. Trimming accounts for 5 bases at V and 3 bases at J, while the number of junction bases matched to no gene is 5. CDR1 and CDR2 are read off the germline V gene as SNHLY and FYNNEI.